A selection of T cell receptor beta chains follows, all from one sample in a study of cytomegalovirus exposure and HLA in healthy donors. The repertoire was sequenced with immunoSEQ multiplex PCR; TCRdb's copy has only in-frame clones and lacks some. The sample holds 130,000 or so clones, around 80% seen once. Sequencing was performed on PBMCs. These receptors all stem from a woman aged 40 to 50 in good health and CMV-seronegative. CDR3s include the opening cysteine and the closing phenylalanine or tryptophan. D genes are given only for firm matches. Clone size is not always given. Where it is, it says once, few, many or a class for expanded clones.

d_call clone_size j_call v_call cdr3_nt cdr3_aa
NA NA TRBJ2-7 TRBV18 TGTGCCAGCTCACTTCTGCGCGAGGAGCAGTACTTC CASSLLREEQYF
NA NA TRBJ2-7 TRBV6-5 TGTGCCAGCAGTTACTCGCCCAGCGACAACTTCGAGGGAAAATACTTC CASSYSPSDNFEGKYF
TRBD1 NA TRBJ2-7 TRBV6-5 TGTGCCAGCAGGCCCGACAGGGGTACCTACGAGCAGTACTTC CASRPDRGTYEQYF
NA NA TRBJ2-1 TRBV28 TGTGCCAGCAGTTTACACGGGACCTACAATGAGCAGTTCTTC CASSLHGTYNEQFF
NA NA TRBJ2-3 TRBV28 TGTGCCAGCAGTCCCCTCGGACACATAGGTAGAGATACGCAGTATTTT CASSPLGHIGRDTQYF
NA NA TRBJ2-1 TRBV4-3 TGCGCCAGCAGCCAAGAGGAGGCAGCACACAATGAGCAGTTCTTC CASSQEEAAHNEQFF
NA NA TRBJ2-7 TRBV11-2 TGTGCCAGCAGCGCGACAGGCTACGAGCAGTACTTC CASSATGYEQYF
NA NA TRBJ2-7 TRBV5-4 TGTGCCAGCAGCTTGGACAGTCCCTACGAGCAGTACTTC CASSLDSPYEQYF
TRBD1 NA TRBJ1-2 TRBV28 TGTGCCAGCAGTCCCGACAGGGTCGCTGGCTACACCTTC CASSPDRVAGYTF
NA once TRBJ1-4 TRBV5-1 TGCGCCAGCAGCTCAGGGGTGTACGGTGAAAAACTGTTTTTT CASSSGVYGEKLFF
TRBD1 NA TRBJ1-1 TRBV25-1 TGTGCCAGCAAAGGGGGCCTAATGAACACTGAAGCTTTCTTT CASKGGLMNTEAFF
TRBD1 NA TRBJ2-7 TRBV28 TGTGCCAGCAGTTTTACCGAGGGACAGGGGGACGAGCAGTACTTC CASSFTEGQGDEQYF
NA NA TRBJ1-5 TRBV28 TGTGCCAGCAGGTCACATGCCGGGACAAGAAATCAGCCCCAGCATTTT CASRSHAGTRNQPQHF
NA NA TRBJ2-2 TRBV7-2 TGTGCCAGCAGCTTACTCGGGGAGCTGTTTTTT CASSLLGELFF
NA NA TRBJ1-2 TRBV5-5 TGTGCCAGCAGCTCAGGGTCGGGCCGAATGGACTATGGCTACACCTTC CASSSGSGRMDYGYTF
NA NA TRBJ1-4 TRBV6-6 TGTGCCAGCACCCCCGGGGCTGGCCGGGAGGAAAAACTGTTTTTT CASTPGAGREEKLFF
TRBD1 NA TRBJ2-1 TRBV10-3 TGTGCCATCAGTGAGCCCGGAAGGACAGGAAACTACAATGAGCAGTTCTTC CAISEPGRTGNYNEQFF
TRBD1 NA TRBJ1-4 TRBV5-1 TGCGCCAGCAGCTTAGGACAGGCAACGACTAATGAAAAACTGTTTTTT CASSLGQATTNEKLFF
NA NA TRBJ2-7 TRBV27 TGTGCCAGCGGGGCAGGGGTTTGGTACGAGCAGTACTTC CASGAGVWYEQYF
TRBD2 once TRBJ2-7 TRBV7-2 TGTGCCAGCAGCTTTTCGACTAGCGGGAGTCCCTACGAGCAGTACTTC CASSFSTSGSPYEQYF
TRBD2 NA TRBJ2-1 TRBV5-1 TGCGCCAGCAGTGGGACCGTGGGCGGGAGGGCCGTCAATGAGCAGTTCTTC CASSGTVGGRAVNEQFF
NA NA TRBJ2-7 TRBV21-1 TGTGCCAGCAGCAAAGTGGGGACAGGGGTTCCCTACGAGCAGTACTTC CASSKVGTGVPYEQYF
NA once TRBJ1-5 TRBV27 TGTGCCAGCAGTTTCAATAGCAATCAGCCCCAGCATTTT CASSFNSNQPQHF
NA NA TRBJ2-7 TRBV28 TGTGCCAGCCTAGGACAGAGCTACAGCTACGAGCAGTACTTC CASLGQSYSYEQYF
TRBD1 NA TRBJ1-2 TRBV19 TGTGCCAGTCTCCGGGACAGCACTGCTAACTATGGCTACACCTTC CASLRDSTANYGYTF
TRBD1 NA TRBJ2-3 TRBV5-6 TGTGCCAGCAGCTCATACGGGGCCCAGGGGGTGACAGATACGCAGTATTTT CASSSYGAQGVTDTQYF
TRBD1 NA TRBJ1-1 TRBV7-2 TGTGCCAGCAGCTTAAGACAGGGAGGAACTGAAGCTTTCTTT CASSLRQGGTEAFF
NA NA TRBJ1-2 TRBV28 TGTGCCAGCAGTCTGGGACCGGGGGGGAATAGGGACTATGGCTACACCTTC CASSLGPGGNRDYGYTF
TRBD1 NA TRBJ1-5 TRBV7-9 TGTGCCAGCAGCGGACAGGTGAACCAGCCCCAGCATTTT CASSGQVNQPQHF
TRBD2 NA TRBJ2-1 TRBV18 TGTGCCAGCTCACCTTCGGGGGGCTCCTACAATGAGCAGTTCTTC CASSPSGGSYNEQFF
NA NA TRBJ1-2 TRBV30 TGTGCCTGGAGTCCGTCCGGGATACATGGGTCCACCTTC CAWSPSGIHGSTF
TRBD1 NA TRBJ1-5 TRBV19 TGTGCCAGTAGCCGGGACGACAGGGTCGTAAGTCAGCCCCAGCATTTT CASSRDDRVVSQPQHF
TRBD1 NA TRBJ1-4 TRBV5-1 TGCGCCAGCAGCTCACCGGGACAGGGGAATGAAAAACTGTTTTTT CASSSPGQGNEKLFF
TRBD2 NA TRBJ2-1 TRBV28 TGTGCGGCCGGGGGGAGGGCCGGAACTTCCAGTCGGGTTAGCTACAATGAGCAGTTCTTC CAAGGRAGTSSRVSYNEQFF
NA NA TRBJ2-3 TRBV10-3 TGTGCCATCAGTGTTGATAGAAGCACAGATACGCAGTATTTT CAISVDRSTDTQYF
NA NA TRBJ1-1 TRBV7-3 TGTGCCAGCAGGCGCACAGCGAACACTGAAGCTTTCTTT CASRRTANTEAFF
NA NA TRBJ2-7 TRBV2 TGTGCCAGCAGTGAGTCTTCGGGGGTGGCTTTCTACGAGCAGTACTTC CASSESSGVAFYEQYF
NA once TRBJ1-2 TRBV6-6 TGTGCCAGCGGGGTTCAGGGGAGCGGCTACACCTTC CASGVQGSGYTF
NA NA TRBJ2-1 TRBV28 TGTGCCAGCAGGTATGCACAAAAGCAGTTCTTC CASRYAQKQFF
TRBD2 NA TRBJ2-2 TRBV10-3 TGTGCCATCACCGCCGGGACTAGTGAAACCGGGGAGCTGTTTTTT CAITAGTSETGELFF
TRBD1 NA TRBJ2-2 TRBV7-2 TGTGCCAGCAGGGACAGGGCTCTGGCCGGGGAGCTGTTTTTT CASRDRALAGELFF
NA NA TRBJ2-1 TRBV6-4 TGTGCCAGCAGTGACCTTGGGGGGACGCCCTACAACAATGAGCAGTTCTTC CASSDLGGTPYNNEQFF
NA NA TRBJ1-1 TRBV9 TGTGCCAGCAGCGTAGTAGGGGGGGCCCCTGAAGCTTTCTTT CASSVVGGAPEAFF
NA NA TRBJ1-1 TRBV11-2 TGTGCCAGCAGCTTAGACCCCGGGACTGAAGCTTTCTTT CASSLDPGTEAFF
NA NA TRBJ2-5 TRBV5-1 TGCGCCAGCAGCTTGGGCGCAGGGAAAGAGACCCAGTACTTC CASSLGAGKETQYF
TRBD2 NA TRBJ2-1 TRBV7-3 TGTGCCAGCAGCTTAGCGAGGGGGACTAGCGGGCAGTTCTTC CASSLARGTSGQFF
NA NA TRBJ2-5 TRBV4-1 TGCGCCAGCAGCCAAGTAGGGGTCGCCCAGTACTTC CASSQVGVAQYF
NA NA TRBJ2-5 TRBV5-1 TGCGCCAGCAGCTTGCAGGGGGGACCTTTGGGGGAGACCCAGTACTTC CASSLQGGPLGETQYF
NA NA TRBJ2-2 TRBV5-1 TGCGCCAGCAGGGAGGTGTTATACGGCGCCGGGGAGCTGTTTTTT CASREVLYGAGELFF